This record looks at one T cell receptor (beta chain) sequence and its context. This entry belongs to a study of cytotoxic CD8 clonotypes in ibrutinib-treated CLL. The CDR3 spans 13 residues. CDR1 is SGHRS, CDR2 YFSETQ, per germline. Trimming stripped 4 bases from V and 4 bases from J, with 8 bases between. Only in-frame clones appear in the TCRdb table, and some are missing; sequencing was by immunoSEQ multiplex PCR. The sample lists fewer than 25,000 clones; 78% were seen once. The chain employs TRBV5-1 and TRBJ2-2; the D is unclear. The TCR comes from a human donor with chronic lymphocytic leukemia. The sample in question was PBMCs, obtained before ibrutinib treatment. The CDR3 DNA reads as TGCGCCAGCAGCCCTACGCCCACCGGGGAGCTGTTTTTT. It yields the protein CASSPTPTGELFF.